Each of the 18 T cell receptor beta chains below was sequenced from the same sample in a study of regulatory T cells in long-lasting Graves disease. In building TCR beta libraries, iRepertoire HTBI primers were used together with Arm-PCR of CDR3 regions. TCRdb used MiXCR to reprocess the multiplex PCR reads, holding one entry per CDR3 protein. The top ten hold approximately 15% of the sample, which has 200,000 to 250,000 distinct CDR3 sequences, around 20% seen once. The sample's time point: newly diagnosed GD, antithyroid drugs for less than 3 months. Extracted PBMC RNA gave rise to the TCR library. This material consisted of peripheral blood mononuclear cells (PBMCs), taken at new diagnosis, from a patient treated with antithyroid drugs. These receptors were collected from a female donor with Graves disease.

V is TRBV7-2 and J is TRBJ2-3, with TRBD2 matching 7 bases. Germline CDR1 is SGHTA and CDR2 is FQGNSA. CDR3 size: 15 residues. The junction had 6 bases not matched to a gene; V was cut back by 0 bases and J by 6 bases. CDR3: CASSLARAGKDTQYF. Here the CDR3 DNA reads TGTGCCAGCAGCTTAGCAAGAGCGGGGAAGGATACGCAGTATTTT.

This clonotype occurred many times. This chain connects TRBV4-3 to TRBJ2-1; TRBD1 matches 10 bases. The trim removed 2 bases at V and 4 bases at J, leaving 8 bases unmatched. Germline V lookup: CDR1 LGHNA, CDR2 YSLEER. The CDR3 totals 17 residues. Here the CDR3 DNA reads TGCGCCAGCAGCCAAACCCACCGGGACAGGGGATACAATGAGCAGTTCTTC. Translating gives CASSQTHRDRGYNEQFF.

This clonotype has ten or more counts. V is TRBV29-1 and J is TRBJ2-7, with D uncertain. CDR3 length: 13 residues. CDR1 SQVTM and CDR2 ANQGSEA come from the germline V gene. Trimming removed 1 base at V and 2 bases at J, with 9 bases between. The DNA of the CDR3 is TGCAGCGTTGAAGGGTTGGTACCCTACGAGCAGTACTTC. Protein sequence: CSVEGLVPYEQYF.

This clonotype appeared many times. V is TRBV7-3 and J is TRBJ1-2, with a weak D call TRBD1 (5 bases). Trimming pared 3 bases from V and 3 bases from J, leaving 8 bases between. The CDR3 has 13 amino acids. Germline CDR1 and CDR2: SGHTA and FQGTGA. In nucleotides, the CDR3 is TGTGCCAGCAGCTTGGGAGGGGACTATGGCTACACCTTC. It yields the protein CASSLGGDYGYTF. The whole variable domain, filled in from reference TRBV7-3 and TRBJ1-2, reads GAGVSQTPSNKVTEKGKYVELRCDPISGHTALYWYRQSLGQGPEFLIYFQGTGAADDSGLPNDRFFAVRPEGSVSTLKIQRTERGDSAVYLCASSLGGDYGYTFGSGTRLTVV.

This clonotype was recorded at least ten times. The gene calls are TRBV7-8 and TRBJ2-5; the D gene is possibly TRBD2 (5 bases). CDR3 length: 14 amino acids. CDR1 is SGHVS and CDR2 is FQNEAQ in the germline V gene. V lost 5 bases and J lost 2, with 12 bases in between. This CDR3 reads CASSLRAIQETQYF. The CDR3 DNA reads as TGTGCCAGCAGCCTGCGGGCGATTCAAGAGACCCAGTACTTC.

This clonotype was detected ten times or more. The V gene is TRBV7-2, the J gene TRBJ2-2; no clear D. This CDR3 has 17 amino acids. The germline gives CDR1 SGHTA, CDR2 FQGNSA. With 7 bases removed from V and 3 bases from J, the gap between germline ends came to 21 bases. The CDR3 nucleotides are TGTGCCAGCAACCTAGTAGGTCTCATTGGGGACACCGGGGAGCTGTTTTTT. Protein sequence: CASNLVGLIGDTGELFF. The variable domain in full, with the rest retrieved from reference TRBV7-2 and TRBJ2-2, is GAGVSQSPSNKVTEKGKDVELRCDPISGHTALYWYRQSLGQGLEFLIYFQGNSAPDKSGLPSDRFSAERTGGSVSTLTIQRTQQEDSAVYLCASNLVGLIGDTGELFFGEGSRLTVL.

This clonotype was recorded at least ten times. V and J are TRBV6-1 and TRBJ1-1; 8 bases are a match to TRBD1. The V gene end was trimmed by 2 bases and the J gene end by 5 bases; junction bases not matched to a gene: 4. The germline gives CDR1 MNHNS, CDR2 SASEGT. This CDR3 has 14 residues. This CDR3 reads CASSESGGWTEAFF. The CDR3 DNA reads as TGTGCCAGCAGTGAATCAGGGGGCTGGACTGAAGCTTTCTTT.

This clonotype has ten or more counts. The DNA of the CDR3 is TGTGCCAGCAGAAAATCTACTAGCGGGGTGTATGAGCAGTTCTTC. It translates to CASRKSTSGVYEQFF. The V call is TRBV7-9, the J call TRBJ2-1, with 10 bases matching TRBD2. After removal of 6 bases from V and 8 bases from J, the junction contained 10 bases not matched to a gene. The CDR3 contains 15 residues. Germline V lookup: CDR1 SEHNR, CDR2 FQNEAQ (reference sequence).

Written as DNA, the CDR3 is TGTGCCAGCAGTTTGGGCAGGGTCGGGGGGCTCAATCGAGAGACCCAGTACTTC. Translation: CASSLGRVGGLNRETQYF. The V gene is TRBV12-3 or TRBV12-4, the J gene TRBJ2-5, with a tentative D call TRBD2 (7 bases). The CDR3 sequence is 18 residues long. V was clipped by 3 bases and J by 4 bases, with 24 bases between them.

This clonotype has ten or more counts. This chain joins TRBV20-1 and TRBJ2-3; 9 bases are shared with TRBD1. Germline values: CDR1 DFQATT, CDR2 SNEGSKA (reference sequence). After removal of 5 bases from V and 6 bases from J, the junction contained 12 bases not matched to a gene. This CDR3 region has 15 residues. CDR3 in DNA: TGCAGTGCTCCTAACCGGGACAGGGATGTGGATACGCAGTATTTT. Translating gives CSAPNRDRDVDTQYF.

The chain links TRBV7-7 to TRBJ1-6, with D unclear. The germline gives CDR1 SSHAT, CDR2 FNYEAQ (reference sequence). V dropped 11 bases and J dropped 14 bases, with 19 bases sitting between them. This CDR3 is 12 amino acids long. CDR3 DNA sequence: TGTGCCTCCCGGGCCCCCACGTCCACCCTCCACTTT. This codes for CASRAPTSTLHF.

Details on this clonotype: A much larger clonotype is one base distant, so this may be a read error. V and J are TRBV6-1 and TRBJ1-5; unclear D gene. V lost 5 bases and J lost 5, with 10 bases in between. There are 13 residues in the CDR3. Germline lookup yields CDR1 MNHNS and CDR2 SASEGT. As DNA, the CDR3 is TGTGCCAGCAGTATCAACACCGATCAGCCCCAGCATTTT. It yields the protein CASSINTDQPQHF.

This clonotype showed up just a few times. This chain uses TRBV15 with TRBJ2-6; 7 bases line up with TRBD2. The V gene end was trimmed by 1 base and the J gene end by 13 bases; junction bases not matched to a gene: 10. The germline gives CDR1 LNHNV, CDR2 YYDKDF (reference sequence). The CDR3 is 15 amino acids. The CDR3 loop is CATSRAREPLQVLTF. The CDR3 DNA is TGTGCCACCAGCAGAGCGCGGGAGCCCCTCCAGGTCCTGACTTTC.

The CDR3 sequence: CASSQELAGETQYF. CDR3 DNA: TGTGCCAGCAGCCAAGAACTAGCGGGAGAGACCCAGTACTTC. The chain recombines TRBV11-2 with TRBJ2-5; TRBD2 matches at 9 bases. Germline lookup yields CDR1 SGHAT and CDR2 FQNNGV. The CDR3 covers 14 residues. J gave up 4 bases and V 5 bases, and 5 bases lay outside the gene matches.

This clonotype appeared many times. This chain connects TRBV5-1 to TRBJ2-1, with 15 bases identical to TRBD2. This CDR3 contains 14 residues. Unmatched junction bases numbered 0, after V lost 3 bases and J lost 8 bases. The V gene's germline CDR1 is SGHRS and CDR2 YFSETQ. The CDR3 region is CASSWTSGRDEQFF. The CDR3 DNA reads TGCGCCAGCAGCTGGACTAGCGGGAGGGATGAGCAGTTCTTC. The full variable domain, with the rest looked up from reference TRBV5-1 and TRBJ2-1, is KAGVTQTPRYLIKTRGQQVTLSCSPISGHRSVSWYQQTPGQGLQFLFEYFSETQRNKGNFPGRFSGRQFSNSRSEMNVSTLELGDSALYLCASSWTSGRDEQFFGPGTRLTVL.

The chain combines TRBV5-1 with TRBJ2-6, with no clear D. The CDR3 runs 15 residues. Trimming stripped 0 bases from V and 2 bases from J, with 6 bases between. Germline V CDR1 and CDR2: SGHRS, YFSETQ. The CDR3 loop is CASSLEIPGANVLTF. For the CDR3, the DNA is TGCGCCAGCAGCTTGGAAATTCCTGGGGCCAACGTCCTGACTTTC.

About this clonotype itself: This may be a read error: a much more frequent sequence differs by one nucleotide. The V gene is TRBV2, the J gene TRBJ1-5; the D gene is possibly TRBD1 (5 bases). The CDR3 contains 15 residues. The V gene's germline CDR1 is SNHLY and CDR2 FYNNEI. CDR3 nucleotide sequence: TGTGCCAGCAGAGAAGGGACCACACCCAATCAGCACCAGCATTTT. Protein sequence: CASREGTTPNQHQHF.

In regard to this clonotype: This could be a read error, since a much larger clone is one nucleotide away. The final CDR3 position lacks the conserved phenylalanine or tryptophan, pointing to a likely read error. This chain uses TRBV7-3 with TRBJ2-1; 8 positions match TRBD1. CDR1 and CDR2 from the germline V gene are SGHTA and FQGTGA. The CDR3 has 13 residues. Unmatched junction bases numbered 4, after V lost 4 bases and J lost 8 bases. Here the CDR3 DNA reads TGTGCCAGCAGCTGGACAGGGTCGGATGAGCAGTTCCTC. This sequence encodes CASSWTGSDEQFL.